This T cell receptor beta chain was recovered during a study of beta chain features in type 1 diabetes. Across the whole study: The study found patients and healthy donors alike in age, gender and cell yields.

Every single donor gave one heparinised blood draw, and these averaged about 120 mL. Whole-study findings and limits: Naive, central memory and Treg TCRB repertoires appeared more alike in patients than in healthy donors. Shorter TCRB CDR3s, moderately but significantly so, marked every one of the four CD4+ subsets in Type 1 diabetes patients. Cells expressing TCR highly could be over-represented by cDNA sequencing.

Expressed TCRB transcripts were sequenced, since all the RNA that had been isolated was reverse transcribed. TCRdb's copy holds only in-frame clones and misses some; the assay was immunoSEQ multiplex PCR. Here the sample spans 600,000 to 700,000 clones, roughly an eighth being singletons. This CDR3 region has 14 residues. The V gene lost 0 bases and the J gene lost 5 bases, with 11 bases spanning the gap. Germline values: CDR1 SGDLS, CDR2 YYNGEE. The table lists this clone with a few counts. Its specificity is unknown. Sequenced: naive CD4+ T cells from blood. This chain links TRBV9 with TRBJ2-5, with a possible D match to TRBD1 (6 bases). This TCR was recovered from a man aged 30-40 years with type 1 diabetes. The CDR3 DNA follows: TGTGCCAGCAGCGTAGGTCCAGGGGAGGAGACCCAGTACTTC. This encodes CASSVGPGEETQYF.